The 19 T cell receptor beta chains below all came from one sample that was sequenced in a study of CD8+CD57+ T cells in acquired aplastic anemia. Whoever was chosen for sequencing had shown CD8+CD57+ cell expansion by flow cytometry. Using genomic DNA as the template, TCR beta VDJ and CDR3 profiling was carried out. TCRdb called the reads again in MiXCR, with one record for every CDR3 protein. The table has under 350,000 distinct CDR3 sequences, roughly 53% seen once; the top ten hold under 1.5%. Specimen: sorted CD4+, CD8+, or CD8+CD57+ T cells (not recorded which) from PBMCs. The receptors were gathered from a human donor with aplastic anemia.

This chain's CDR3 is CSVPYTEAFF. The DNA of the CDR3 is TGCAGTGTGCCCTACACTGAAGCTTTCTTT. The chain recombines TRBV20-1 with TRBJ1-1; D is undetermined. Germline V lookup: CDR1 DFQATT, CDR2 SNEGSKA (reference sequence). This CDR3 comprises 10 residues. V lost 7 bases, J lost 3 bases, and 6 bases lay in between.

The chain recombines TRBV11-3 with TRBJ1-5; D call uncertain. The CDR3 contains 16 residues. V gave up 5 bases and J gave up 2 bases, with 16 bases separating them. From germline, CDR1 is SGHNT and CDR2 YENEEA. The CDR3: CASSRRELSGNQPQHF. Here the CDR3 DNA reads TGTGCCAGCAGCCGACGAGAGCTTTCCGGCAATCAGCCCCAGCATTTT.

Only a few counts were recorded for this clonotype. The gene calls are TRBV7-8 and TRBJ2-1; 9 bases map to TRBD2. Trimming removed 8 bases from V and 4 bases from J; junction bases left unmatched: 9. This CDR3 comprises 15 residues. CDR1 SGHVS and CDR2 FQNEAQ come from the germline V gene. CDR3 region: CASFPAGGGYNEQFF. CDR3 DNA: TGTGCCAGCTTCCCCGCGGGAGGGGGATACAATGAGCAGTTCTTC. The full variable domain, its missing parts supplied by reference TRBV7-8 and TRBJ2-1, is GAGVSQSPRYKVAKRGQDVALRCDPISGHVSLFWYQQALGQGPEFLTYFQNEAQLDKSGLPSDRFFAERPEGSVSTLKIQRTQQEDSAVYLCASFPAGGGYNEQFFGPGTRLTVL.

The J gene is TRBJ2-7, the V gene TRBV6-5; D not resolved. V lost 6 bases and J lost 3, with 15 bases in between. Germline CDR1 and CDR2: MNHEY and SVGAGI. CDR3 size: 14 residues. CDR3 region: CASSKRATLYEQYF. The CDR3 bases are TGTGCCAGCAGCAAGCGAGCAACCCTCTACGAGCAGTACTTC.

This clonotype showed up many times. The chain has TRBV10-3 and TRBJ1-2; no clear D gene. Germline V gene sequence: CDR1 ENHRY, CDR2 SYGVKD. The ends were cut back, 5 bases at V and 8 bases at J, with 12 bases in the middle. The CDR3 is 12 residues long. DNA for the CDR3: TGTGCCATCAGTCGGGGTGATCGGGGCTACACCTTC. It is translated as CAISRGDRGYTF.

This clonotype was seen many times. The rearrangement links TRBV6-5 to TRBJ2-5, with 8 bases fitting TRBD1. V lost 4 bases, J lost 7 bases, and 8 bases stayed unmatched. This CDR3 is 14 amino acids long. CDR1 and CDR2 (germline): MNHEY, SVGAGI. The CDR3 nucleotides are TGTGCCAGCAGTTCAGACAGGGGTGTTGGGACCCAGTACTTC. Protein: CASSSDRGVGTQYF.

This clonotype was detected ten times or more. The chain is built from TRBV19 and TRBJ1-1; unclear D gene. CDR1 LNHDA and CDR2 SQIVND come from the germline V gene (reference sequence). This CDR3 region has 14 residues. V lost 5 bases and J lost 0, with 10 bases in between. The CDR3 nucleotides read TGTGCCAGTAGTGGCAGAGGAATGAACACTGAAGCTTTCTTT. Translated: CASSGRGMNTEAFF.

The rearrangement joins TRBV7-8 to TRBJ1-1; D might be TRBD1 (5 bases). The V and J ends lost 2 bases and 0 bases respectively, with 10 bases between them. The CDR3 consists of 15 residues. CDR1 SGHVS and CDR2 FQNEAQ come from the germline V gene. The CDR3, as DNA: TGTGCCAGCAGCTTAAGGGGTGAACTGAACACTGAAGCTTTCTTT. Its translation: CASSLRGELNTEAFF.

This clonotype was seen at least ten times. This chain uses TRBV4-1 with TRBJ1-1; 9 positions agree with TRBD1. Germline V gene sequence: CDR1 MGHRA, CDR2 YSYEKL. Trimming took 4 bases from V and 4 from J; bases not matched to a gene: 7. The length of the CDR3 is 15 residues. Written as DNA, the CDR3 is TGCGCCAGCAGCCCGGACAGGGGTTTGGTCACTGAAGCTTTCTTT. This encodes CASSPDRGLVTEAFF.

This chain links TRBV7-9 with TRBJ2-3, with 12 bases that match TRBD2. CDR1 and CDR2 from the germline V gene are SEHNR and FQNEAQ (reference sequence). J was trimmed by 6 bases and V by 5 bases; bases with no gene match: 15. The CDR3 extends over 18 amino acids. As DNA, the CDR3 is TGTGCCAGCAGCCCCGGGACTAGCGGGCCCACCACACAGGATACGCAGTATTTT. This codes for CASSPGTSGPTTQDTQYF.

The chain couples TRBV25-1 to TRBJ1-5, with 10 bases fitting TRBD1. The germline V gene has CDR1 MGHDK and CDR2 SYGVNS. The CDR3 extends over 14 amino acids. V lost 7 bases, J lost 10 bases, and 10 bases stayed unmatched. DNA of the CDR3: TGTGCCAGCAACGAGGGGACAGGGGTCGGCCCCCAGCATTTT. Encoded protein: CASNEGTGVGPQHF.

The chain is built from TRBV25-1 and TRBJ1-1; 7 nucleotides line up with TRBD1. Germline V gene sequence: CDR1 MGHDK, CDR2 SYGVNS. This CDR3 has 13 amino acids. V lost 7 bases, J lost 4 bases, and 6 bases stayed unmatched. The CDR3 sequence is CASMSGGVTEAFF. In DNA form, the CDR3 reads TGTGCCAGCATGTCAGGGGGAGTCACTGAAGCTTTCTTT.

Notes on this clonotype: The junction does not match germline at one end; this may be a read error. The chain joins TRBV9 to TRBJ2-5; 11 nucleotides agree with TRBD2. The CDR3 is made up of 17 amino acids. CDR1 is SGDLS, CDR2 YYNGEE, per germline. This CDR3 reads CASSPGVAGGPGETQCF. The CDR3 nucleotides read TGTGCCAGCAGCCCAGGGGTAGCGGGAGGGCCGGGGGAGACCCAGTGCTTC.

This clonotype was counted at least ten times. This sequence joins TRBV14 and TRBJ1-4, with D unclear. The CDR3 runs to 13 residues. V was trimmed by 0 bases and J by 11 bases, leaving 10 bases between them. Per germline, CDR1 SGHDN and CDR2 FVKESK. The CDR3 is CASSQEEGIKLFF. Here the CDR3 DNA reads TGTGCCAGCAGCCAAGAAGAGGGAATCAAACTGTTTTTT.

As for this clonotype: A much larger clone lies a single base off, so this may be a read error. The chain links TRBV19 to TRBJ2-1; possible D gene TRBD2, 5 bases. The CDR3 runs 15 residues. Germline-derived CDR1 and CDR2 are LNHDA and SQIVND (reference sequence). Trimming cost V 4 bases and J 2 bases, with 12 bases left between them. CDR3 in amino acids: CASSTRASPYNEQFF. The CDR3 DNA is TGTGCCAGTAGTACTAGGGCTAGCCCCTACAATGAGCAGTTCTTC.

There are many counts of this clonotype. The V and J genes are TRBV5-1 and TRBJ1-2, with TRBD1 matching over 8 bases. This CDR3 spans 15 amino acids. Trimming removed 0 bases from V and 6 bases from J; junction bases left unmatched: 7. The germline V gene encodes CDR1 SGHRS and CDR2 YFSETQ. This CDR3 is CASSLDPGQVNGYTF. CDR3 coding DNA: TGCGCCAGCAGCTTGGACCCGGGACAGGTCAATGGCTACACCTTC.

This clonotype was detected only a few times. The junction departs from germline at one end; a sequencing error may be responsible. This chain links TRBV7-6 with TRBJ2-7; D possibly uses TRBD1 or TRBD2 (6 bases each). CDR1 is SGHVS, CDR2 FNYEAQ, per germline. This CDR3 is 14 amino acids long. CDR3 residues: CASSLGGASHEQYF. CDR3 nucleotides: TGTGCCAGCAGCTTAGGGGGGGCCTCCCACGAGCAGTACTTC.

The J gene is TRBJ1-1, the V gene TRBV29-1; D not certain. The CDR3 consists of 11 residues. Germline CDR1 reads SQVTM; CDR2 reads ANQGSEA. V lost 7 bases and J lost 3, with 9 bases in between. The CDR3 sequence is CSGYWYTEAFF. DNA of the CDR3: TGCAGCGGGTACTGGTACACTGAAGCTTTCTTT.

This clonotype was seen more than once but under ten times. This could be a read error, since a much larger clone is one nucleotide away. The chain carries TRBV3-1 and TRBJ2-7; 8 positions match TRBD2. The V gene end was trimmed by 6 bases and the J gene end by 5 bases; junction bases not matched to a gene: 6. Germline CDR1 reads LGHDT; CDR2 reads YNNKEL (reference sequence). The CDR3 consists of 13 residues. The CDR3 coding sequence is TGTGCCAGCAGACCACTAGCGGACAACGAGCAGTACTTC. It yields the protein CASRPLADNEQYF.